A single sample gave rise to the 27 T cell receptor beta chains below, sequenced in a study of shared clonotypes between healthy human individuals. Produced via immunoSEQ multiplex PCR; TCRdb's table is partial and in-frame only. The table records approximately 470,000 clones, almost 80% of them present only once. The sequencing sample was made of PBMCs. These TCRs come from a woman in her forties in good health. Some clones in this sample may be carry-over from other donors' samples.

The V gene is TRBV19, the J gene TRBJ2-2; 8 bases match TRBD1. Trimming at V came to 4 bases and at J to 4 bases, leaving 5 bases not matched to a gene. Germline V gene data show CDR1 as LNHDA and CDR2 as SQIVND (reference sequence). This CDR3 has 15 amino acids. The CDR3 is CASSTRDRPTGELFF. DNA for the CDR3: TGTGCCAGTAGTACCCGGGACAGGCCCACCGGGGAGCTGTTTTTT.

The table lists this clone with a few counts. The chain couples TRBV5-4 to TRBJ2-5; no firm D call. The germline V and J ends were trimmed by 4 bases and 4 bases, with 14 bases remaining between them. Germline V gene data show CDR1 as SGHNT and CDR2 as YYREEE (reference sequence). The CDR3 is 14 amino acids. The CDR3 region is CASSTGAARETQYF. CDR3 bases: TGTGCCAGCAGCACCGGAGCCGCGCGAGAGACCCAGTACTTC.

This clone was detected a few times. This chain uses TRBV5-4 with TRBJ1-2; TRBD1 agrees at 9 bases. The CDR3 totals 16 residues. The trim removed 4 bases at V and 3 bases at J, leaving 10 bases unmatched. The germline V gene has CDR1 SGHNT and CDR2 YYREEE (reference sequence). The CDR3 is CASSLPGTGKDYGYTF. Here the CDR3 DNA reads TGTGCCAGCAGCCTACCCGGGACAGGGAAGGACTATGGCTACACCTTC.

This clone occurred a few times. Given a much more abundant clone one base away, this may be a read error. This chain links TRBV7-9 with TRBJ1-1; 8 bases agree with TRBD1. This CDR3 has 13 residues. Germline values: CDR1 SEHNR, CDR2 FQNEAQ (reference sequence). The ends lost 5 bases at V and 3 bases at J; junction bases unmatched: 2. The CDR3 region is CASSPTGDTEAFF. CDR3 bases: TGTGCCAGCAGCCCGACAGGGGACACTGAAGCTTTCTTT.

This clone came up once. The V gene is TRBV29-1, the J gene TRBJ1-1, with unresolved D. The CDR3 is 12 residues long. With 4 bases removed from V and 3 bases from J, the gap between germline ends came to 9 bases. Germline V gene data show CDR1 as SQVTM and CDR2 as ANQGSEA. The CDR3 region is CSVGRVYTEAFF. The CDR3 bases are TGCAGCGTTGGAAGGGTATACACTGAAGCTTTCTTT.

The chain carries TRBV5-4 and TRBJ2-6, with unresolved D. The germline V and J ends were trimmed by 1 base and 4 bases, with 3 bases remaining between them. In germline, CDR1 is SGHNT, CDR2 YYREEE (reference sequence). This CDR3 is built from 13 residues. The CDR3 DNA reads TGTGCCAGCAGCTTGTCCGGGGCCAACGTCCTGACTTTC. It specifies CASSLSGANVLTF.

The CDR3 sequence is CASSLAGTATVNEQFF. CDR3 bases: TGCGCCAGCAGCTTGGCCGGGACAGCCACCGTTAATGAGCAGTTCTTC. V gene TRBV5-1 combines with J gene TRBJ2-1; 7 nucleotides line up with TRBD1. The V and J ends lost 0 bases and 7 bases, in that order; junction bases with no gene match: 10. Looked up from germline, CDR1 is SGHRS and CDR2 is YFSETQ. CDR3 size: 16 residues.

This clone was seen a few times. This sequence joins TRBV27 and TRBJ2-2; 7 bases agree with TRBD1. The length of the CDR3 is 15 residues. Germline CDR1 and CDR2: MNHEY and SMNVEV (reference sequence). The junction had 6 bases not matched to a gene; V was cut back by 5 bases and J by 3 bases. The CDR3 DNA reads TGTGCCAGCAGTACGGAGACAGGGTACACCGGGGAGCTGTTTTTT. This codes for CASSTETGYTGELFF.

This clone was recorded a few times. The V and J genes are TRBV29-1 and TRBJ1-2; D may be TRBD1 (5 bases). From germline, CDR1 is SQVTM and CDR2 ANQGSEA. V shed 6 bases and J shed 2 bases, with 7 bases lying between them. There are 11 residues in the CDR3. CDR3 region: CSVRDNYGYTF. In DNA, the CDR3 is TGCAGCGTACGGGACAACTATGGCTACACCTTC.

CDR3 sequence (DNA): TGTGCCAGCAGCTCCTACAGGGGGGATAATGAAGCTTTCTTT. Its translation is CASSSYRGDNEAFF. This sequence joins TRBV7-6 and TRBJ1-1; 8 bases are a match to TRBD1. J lost 7 bases, V lost 4 bases, and 8 bases had no gene match. The CDR3 consists of 14 residues. CDR1 SGHVS and CDR2 FNYEAQ come from the germline V gene.

This chain uses TRBV2 with TRBJ2-7; D perhaps matches TRBD2 (5 bases). The CDR3 contains 12 residues. CDR1 SNHLY and CDR2 FYNNEI come from the germline V gene. The germline V and J ends were trimmed by 3 bases and 7 bases, with 10 bases remaining between them. For the CDR3, the DNA is TGTGCCAGCAGTGATATTGAGGGAGAGCAGTACTTC. It encodes CASSDIEGEQYF.

This clone was seen just once. This chain connects TRBV6-6 to TRBJ2-5; 13 bases are a match to TRBD2. CDR1 MNHNY and CDR2 SVGAGI come from the germline V gene (reference sequence). V was clipped by 6 bases and J by 3 bases; unmatched bases: 4. This CDR3 spans 15 amino acids. CDR3 residues: CASRSGLAGKETQYF. Here the CDR3 DNA reads TGTGCCAGCAGGTCGGGACTAGCGGGGAAAGAGACCCAGTACTTC.

The chain has TRBV18 and TRBJ2-7; 7 bases align to TRBD1. The CDR3 loop spans 14 amino acids. Germline lookup yields CDR1 KGHSH and CDR2 LQKENI. Trimming at V came to 4 bases and at J to 12 bases, leaving 15 bases not matched to a gene. As DNA, the CDR3 is TGTGCCAGCTCACTAGATAAGTCGCCGGGACAGTGGTACTTC. This sequence encodes CASSLDKSPGQWYF.

About this clone: This CDR3 is missing its conserved last phenylalanine or tryptophan, likely due to a read error. The J gene is TRBJ1-1, the V gene TRBV4-1; 7 nucleotides match TRBD1. The germline V gene has CDR1 MGHRA and CDR2 YSYEKL. V shed 1 base, J shed 4 bases, and the junction held 9 bases outside the gene matches. The CDR3 is 16 amino acids. CDR3 DNA: TGCGCCAGCAGCCAAGGAGGGTTAACAGGGGTCACTGAAGCTTTCTCT. Protein product: CASSQGGLTGVTEAFS.

In regard to this clone: A read error is likely here: a far larger clone is one base away. V and J are TRBV30 and TRBJ2-6, with a weak D call TRBD2 (5 bases). CDR1 is GTSNPN, CDR2 SVGIG, per germline (reference sequence). CDR3 length: 18 amino acids. Between the trimmed V and J ends, which lost 0 bases and 0 bases, there was a span of 15 bases. In nucleotides, the CDR3 is TGTGCCTGGAGTGTAGACCGGGGTTCATACTCTGGGGCCAACGTCCTGACTTTC. Its translation: CAWSVDRGSYSGANVLTF. Together with reference TRBV30 and TRBJ2-6, the CDR3 gives the full variable domain: SQTIHQWPATLVQPVGSPLSLECTVEGTSNPNLYWYRQAAGRGLQLLFYSVGIGQISSEVPQNLSASRPQDRQFILSSKKLLLSDSGFYLCAWSVDRGSYSGANVLTFGAGSRLTVL.

The sample holds one count of this clone. J is TRBJ2-2 and V is TRBV29-1; D call uncertain. From germline, CDR1 is SQVTM and CDR2 ANQGSEA. The germline V and J ends were trimmed by 7 bases and 3 bases, with 3 bases remaining between them. The CDR3 has 10 residues. This chain's CDR3 is CSAYTGELFF. Here the CDR3 DNA reads TGCAGCGCCTACACCGGGGAGCTGTTTTTT.

The gene calls are TRBV15 and TRBJ1-2, with TRBD1 matching 7 bases. Trimming cost V 1 base and J 4 bases; bases outside gene matches: 0. CDR3 length equals 13 residues. Germline V gene data show CDR1 as LNHNV and CDR2 as YYDKDF (reference sequence). The DNA of the CDR3 is TGTGCCACCAGCAGAGGACAGGGCTATGGCTACACCTTC. Its protein is CATSRGQGYGYTF. Based on the CDR3 plus reference TRBV15 and TRBJ1-2, the full variable domain is DAMVIQNPRYQVTQFGKPVTLSCSQTLNHNVMYWYQQKSSQAPKLLFHYYDKDFNNEADTPDNFQSRRPNTSFCFLDIRSPGLGDTAMYLCATSRGQGYGYTFGSGTRLTVV.

The chain has TRBV10-2 and TRBJ2-2; D ambiguous. Germline V gives CDR1 WSHSY, CDR2 SAAADI. Trimming cost V 2 bases and J 7 bases, with 11 bases left between them. This CDR3 has 14 amino acids. The CDR3 DNA reads as TGCGCCAGCAGTGAGCCCCTCCCACACGGGGAGCTGTTTTTT. This codes for CASSEPLPHGELFF.

V usage is TRBV4-1 and J usage is TRBJ2-4; no clear D. The V end lost 0 bases, the J end lost 7 bases, and 13 bases lay between the germline ends. Germline V CDR1 and CDR2: MGHRA, YSYEKL. This CDR3 region has 15 residues. CDR3: CASSQDGIAANIQYF. CDR3 DNA sequence: TGCGCCAGCAGCCAAGATGGGATAGCTGCTAACATTCAGTACTTC.

This clone was seen only a few times. The V and J genes are TRBV2 and TRBJ1-2; TRBD1 might be the D (5 bases). The CDR3 sequence is 14 residues long. Trimming took 4 bases from V and 3 from J, leaving 12 bases between them. Germline-derived CDR1 and CDR2 are SNHLY and FYNNEI. The CDR3 protein is CASSGRVVDYGYTF. The CDR3 bases are TGTGCCAGCAGTGGCAGGGTCGTGGACTATGGCTACACCTTC.

This chain uses TRBV2 with TRBJ2-5; 8 nucleotides match TRBD2. Germline lookup yields CDR1 SNHLY and CDR2 FYNNEI. Losses at the gene ends were 4 bases for V and 5 bases for J; bases not matched to a gene: 6. The CDR3 sequence is 14 residues long. This chain's CDR3 is CASSVRREGETQYF. The CDR3 coding sequence is TGTGCCAGCAGTGTTCGACGGGAGGGGGAGACCCAGTACTTC.

The rearrangement joins TRBV7-9 to TRBJ2-3; D may be TRBD2 (5 bases). The CDR3 has 16 residues. V was shortened by 1 base and J by 2 bases, with 13 bases between the two germline ends. Germline V gene sequence: CDR1 SEHNR, CDR2 FQNEAQ (reference sequence). The CDR3 here is CASSLVASPYTDTQYF. The CDR3, as DNA: TGTGCCAGCAGCTTAGTAGCGAGCCCGTACACAGATACGCAGTATTTT.

The table lists this clone with many counts. The chain recombines TRBV19 with TRBJ1-4; D unresolved. This CDR3 has 15 residues. V lost 6 bases to trimming and J lost 5 bases, with 16 bases between them. CDR1 is LNHDA and CDR2 is SQIVND in the germline V gene (reference sequence). In DNA form, the CDR3 reads TGTGCCAGTAGCCCTTGGGAGCAGGCAAATGAAAAACTGTTTTTT. Protein product: CASSPWEQANEKLFF. Together with reference TRBV19 and TRBJ1-4, the CDR3 gives the full variable domain: DGGITQSPKYLFRKEGQNVTLSCEQNLNHDAMYWYRQDPGQGLRLIYYSQIVNDFQKGDIAEGYSVSREKKESFPLTVTSAQKNPTAFYLCASSPWEQANEKLFFGSGTQLSVL.

CDR3 DNA sequence: TGTGCCAGCAAGCGGAGCGGGAGGGCAGGAGAGACCCAGTACTTC. The encoded protein is CASKRSGRAGETQYF. This chain links TRBV14 with TRBJ2-5; 10 nucleotides align to TRBD2. The V gene end was trimmed by 7 bases and the J gene end by 4 bases; junction bases not matched to a gene: 9. CDR1 and CDR2 from the germline V gene are SGHDN and FVKESK. The CDR3 is 15 residues long. The variable domain in full, completed from reference TRBV14 and TRBJ2-5, reads EAGVTQFPSHSVIEKGQTVTLRCDPISGHDNLYWYRRVMGKEIKFLLHFVKESKQDESGMPNNRFLAERTGGTYSTLKVQPAELEDSGVYFCASKRSGRAGETQYFGPGTRLLVL.

The rearrangement uses TRBV18 and TRBJ2-3; the match to TRBD1 covers 10 bases. The ends lost 3 bases at V and 1 base at J; junction bases unmatched: 4. The V gene's germline CDR1 is KGHSH and CDR2 LQKENI. This CDR3 region has 16 residues. CDR3 residues: CASSPIGTGGTDTQYF. For the CDR3, the DNA is TGTGCCAGCTCACCTATCGGGACAGGGGGCACAGATACGCAGTATTTT.

The chain couples TRBV28 to TRBJ2-2, with TRBD1 matching over 7 bases. Germline V gene data show CDR1 as MDHEN and CDR2 as SYDVKM. The CDR3 has 15 residues. The junction had 9 bases not matched to a gene; V was cut back by 5 bases and J by 6 bases. CDR3 loop: CASSRVQGNPGELFF. DNA of the CDR3: TGTGCCAGCAGTCGGGTACAGGGGAATCCCGGGGAGCTGTTTTTT.

The V and J genes are TRBV11-2 and TRBJ2-7, with D uncertain. Germline V lookup: CDR1 SGHAT, CDR2 FQNNGV. This CDR3 spans 14 amino acids. The ends were cut back, 5 bases at V and 3 bases at J, with 14 bases in the middle. CDR3 sequence: CASSPAHGDYEQYF. CDR3 bases: TGTGCCAGCAGCCCTGCCCACGGCGACTACGAGCAGTACTTC.